Presented here are 2 T cell receptor beta chains from one specimen sequenced in a study of blood T cell repertoires in COVID-19. Here immunoSEQ multiplex PCR was the method, and the copy in TCRdb shows in-frame clones only, minus some. The data show approximately 130,000 clones, around 89% seen once. The specimen was peripheral blood. Receptor source: a human donor in a cohort sampled during active COVID-19.

This clone was found once. The chain joins TRBV11-3 to TRBJ2-7; 7 bases are a match to TRBD1. CDR1 SGHNT and CDR2 YENEEA come from the germline V gene. The CDR3 length is 15 residues. V was pared by 5 bases and J by 4 bases, with 11 bases of the junction left unmatched. The CDR3 protein is CASSLLGTEEYEQYF. CDR3 DNA: TGTGCCAGCAGCCTCCTCGGGACAGAGGAATACGAGCAGTACTTC.

The J gene is TRBJ2-1, the V gene TRBV13; weak D call: TRBD2 (5 bases). The CDR3 totals 13 residues. Germline V gene sequence: CDR1 PRHDT, CDR2 FYEKMQ (reference sequence). Trimming took off 5 bases at V and 7 bases at J, with 12 bases between the two ends. The CDR3 sequence is CASSPRGRNEQFF. CDR3 coding DNA: TGTGCCAGCAGCCCACGGGGTAGAAATGAGCAGTTCTTC.